Listed here are 4 T cell receptor beta chains from one sample, sequenced in a study of beta chain features in type 1 diabetes. As every portion of the isolated RNA was reverse transcribed, the sequencing read expressed TCRB transcripts. Repertoires were generated with immunoSEQ multiplex PCR, while TCRdb's copy carries only in-frame clones and drops some. Among fewer than 150,000 clones listed, 6.5% to 8.5% were seen once. Sequenced input: central memory CD4+ T cells from blood. Every receptor here comes from a woman aged 25 to 39 in good health.

This clone showed up just a few times. The chain carries TRBV6-1 and TRBJ1-1; D unclear. Germline V gene data show CDR1 as MNHNS and CDR2 as SASEGT. There are 14 residues in the CDR3. The V end was cut by 2 bases, the J end by 11 bases, with 18 bases between. Here the CDR3 reads CASSEPGDALRAFF. In DNA form, the CDR3 reads TGTGCCAGCAGTGAACCGGGAGATGCGCTGCGGGCTTTCTTT.

This clone showed up many times. The rearrangement uses TRBV7-9 and TRBJ2-7; D is perhaps TRBD2 (5 bases). V was pared by 5 bases and J by 7 bases, with 9 bases between. CDR1 SEHNR and CDR2 FQNEAQ come from the germline V gene (reference sequence). CDR3 length: 11 residues. The CDR3 sequence: CASSVSGEQYF. The CDR3 nucleotides read TGTGCCAGCAGCGTATCGGGGGAGCAGTACTTC.

This clone has more than one count but fewer than ten. The CDR3, as DNA: TGTGCCAGCAGCTTAGCTGGGGAGAGGAGCTACACCTTC. It yields the protein CASSLAGERSYTF. This rearrangement joins TRBV7-8 to TRBJ1-2; D unclear. Germline CDR1 is SGHVS and CDR2 is FQNEAQ. V was trimmed by 0 bases and J by 9 bases, leaving 11 bases between them. This CDR3 has 13 amino acids. The whole variable domain, remainder taken from reference TRBV7-8 and TRBJ1-2, is GAGVSQSPRYKVAKRGQDVALRCDPISGHVSLFWYQQALGQGPEFLTYFQNEAQLDKSGLPSDRFFAERPEGSVSTLKIQRTQQEDSAVYLCASSLAGERSYTFGSGTRLTVV.

This clone was recorded a few times. CDR3 sequence reads: CASSSGRMGTQYF. For the CDR3, the DNA is TGTGCCAGCAGCTCCGGGAGGATGGGGACCCAGTACTTC. The chain recombines TRBV13 with TRBJ2-5, with 7 nucleotides matching TRBD2. V lost 4 bases and J lost 7; bases outside the gene matches: 6. This CDR3 is built from 13 residues. Germline values: CDR1 PRHDT, CDR2 FYEKMQ (reference sequence).